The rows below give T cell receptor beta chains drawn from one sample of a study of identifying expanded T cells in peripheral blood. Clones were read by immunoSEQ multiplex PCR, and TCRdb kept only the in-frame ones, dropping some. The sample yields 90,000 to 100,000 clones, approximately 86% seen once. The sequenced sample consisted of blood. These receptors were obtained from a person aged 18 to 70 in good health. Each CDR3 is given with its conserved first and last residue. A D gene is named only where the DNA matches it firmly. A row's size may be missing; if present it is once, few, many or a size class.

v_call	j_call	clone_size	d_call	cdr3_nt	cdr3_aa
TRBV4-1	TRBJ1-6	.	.	TGCGCCAGCAGTCCTTTACAAAATTCACCCCTCCACTTT	CASSPLQNSPLHF
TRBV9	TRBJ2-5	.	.	TGTGCCAGCAGCGTAGGGGCGGGGACAGAAGTGACCCAGTACTTC	CASSVGAGTEVTQYF
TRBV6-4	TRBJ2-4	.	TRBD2	TGTGCCAGCAGTGAGATAGCGGGGGGAAGAAACATTCAGTACTTC	CASSEIAGGRNIQYF
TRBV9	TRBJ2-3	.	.	TGTGCCAGCAGCGGGCCGCGGACAGATACGCAGTATTTT	CASSGPRTDTQYF
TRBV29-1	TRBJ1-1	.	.	TGCAGCGTCGGAACCGTGAACACTGAAGCTTTCTTT	CSVGTVNTEAFF
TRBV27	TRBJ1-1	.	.	TGTGCCAGCAGTTCTACAGGGCGGACTGAAGCTTTCTTT	CASSSTGRTEAFF
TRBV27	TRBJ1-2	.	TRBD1	TGTGCCAGCAGCTTCAGGGACAGGAGTTTCTATGGCTACACCTTC	CASSFRDRSFYGYTF
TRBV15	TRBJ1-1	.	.	TGTGCCACCAGCAGACAGTCGAACACTGAAGCTTTCTTT	CATSRQSNTEAFF
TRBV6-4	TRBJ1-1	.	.	TGTGCCAGCAGGAGTACCGGGACTGGGAACACTGAAGCTTTCTTT	CASRSTGTGNTEAFF
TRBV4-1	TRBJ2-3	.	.	TGCGCCAGCAGCCAAGACGGCGGTACGCAGTATTTT	CASSQDGGTQYF
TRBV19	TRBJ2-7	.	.	TGTGCCAGTAGAAGGACAGAAACCTACGAGCAGTACTTC	CASRRTETYEQYF
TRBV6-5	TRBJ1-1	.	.	TGTGCCAGCAGTTACAGGGTGAACACTGAAGCTTTCTTT	CASSYRVNTEAFF
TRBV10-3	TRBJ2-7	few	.	TGTGCCATCAGTGGCCACCCGGACGAGCAGTACTTC	CAISGHPDEQYF
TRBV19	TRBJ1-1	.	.	TGTGCCAGTATTGCAGGGATGGCCCCAAACACTGAAGCTTTCTTT	CASIAGMAPNTEAFF
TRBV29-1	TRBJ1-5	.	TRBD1	TGCAGCGTCGGACAGGGGATCAGTCAGCCCCAGCATTTT	CSVGQGISQPQHF
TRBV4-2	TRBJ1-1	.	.	TGTGCCAGCAGCCCCGGGACACTGAACACTGAAGCTTTCTTT	CASSPGTLNTEAFF
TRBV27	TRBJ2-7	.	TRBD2	TGTGCCAGCCGAGGGACTAGCGGGAGGGTAGACTACGAGCAGTACTTC	CASRGTSGRVDYEQYF
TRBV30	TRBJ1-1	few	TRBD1	TGTGCCTGGGGGGACAGGAAGGCTTTCTTT	CAWGDRKAFF
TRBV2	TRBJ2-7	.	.	TGTGCCAGCAGTGAATTGGGGGGACAGTCCTCCTACGAGCAGTACTTC	CASSELGGQSSYEQYF
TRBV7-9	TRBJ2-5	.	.	TGTGCCAGCAGCTCGTCGGGACTCTACCAAGAGACCCAGTACTTC	CASSSSGLYQETQYF
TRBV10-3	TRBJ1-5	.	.	TGTGCCATCAGTGGGGAAACCAATCAGCCCCAGCATTTT	CAISGETNQPQHF
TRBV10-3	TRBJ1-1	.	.	TGTGCCATCCGACCCCGACAGGCTTCGGGCACTGAAGCTTTCTTT	CAIRPRQASGTEAFF
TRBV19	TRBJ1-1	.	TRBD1	TGTGCCAGTGCTGGACAGGGCAACACTGAAGCTTTCTTT	CASAGQGNTEAFF
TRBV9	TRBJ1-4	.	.	TGTGCCAGCAGCGTAATGGGGGAAACTAATGAAAAACTGTTTTTT	CASSVMGETNEKLFF
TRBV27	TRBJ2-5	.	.	TGTGCCAGCAGTTTAATTGTTGGAGAGACCCAGTACTTC	CASSLIVGETQYF
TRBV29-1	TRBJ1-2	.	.	TGCAGCGTGGAGATCGGGGTCGGCTACACCTTC	CSVEIGVGYTF
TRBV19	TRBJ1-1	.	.	TGTGCCAGTAGTACCGGTGGGGGGACTGAAGCTTTCTTT	CASSTGGGTEAFF
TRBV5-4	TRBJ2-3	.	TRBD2	TGTGCCAGCAGCTTAAGTCTAGCGGGGGCAGATACGCAGTATTTT	CASSLSLAGADTQYF
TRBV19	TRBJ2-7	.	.	TGTGCCAGCCAACCCGGGGACACCCGGGGAGCTTACGAGCAGTACTTC	CASQPGDTRGAYEQYF
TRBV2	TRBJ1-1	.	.	TGTGCCAGCAGTGCGACCCCCGGCGACACTGAAGCTTTCTTT	CASSATPGDTEAFF
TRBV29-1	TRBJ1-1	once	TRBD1	TGCAGCTTTACAGGGGGAACTGAAGCTTTCTTT	CSFTGGTEAFF
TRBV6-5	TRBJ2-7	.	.	TGTGCCAGCAGTTACTCAGGACTACCACGGGGCGAGCAGTACTTC	CASSYSGLPRGEQYF
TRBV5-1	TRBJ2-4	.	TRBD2	TGCGCCAGCAGCTTAGCGGGGGGCCGAGACATTCAGTACTTC	CASSLAGGRDIQYF
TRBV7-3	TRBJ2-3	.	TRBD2	TGTGCCAGCAGCCCCACACCCGGGGGGGCTACAGATACGCAGTATTTT	CASSPTPGGATDTQYF
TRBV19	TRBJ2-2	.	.	TGTGCCAGTAGCAAAGTGAGGACGCTCACCGGGGAGCTGTTTTTT	CASSKVRTLTGELFF
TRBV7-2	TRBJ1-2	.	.	TGTGCCAGCAGCTTAGACCGGGACCCCGCTAGGGGCTACACCTTC	CASSLDRDPARGYTF
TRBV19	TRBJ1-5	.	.	TGTGCCAGTAGTATGGCGGCAGAAAGCAATCAGCCCCAGCATTTT	CASSMAAESNQPQHF
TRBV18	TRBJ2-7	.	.	TGTGCCAGCTCAGGGGCAGAGAACTACGAGCAGTACTTC	CASSGAENYEQYF
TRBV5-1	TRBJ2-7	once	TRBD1	TGCGCCAGCAGTTTCGGGACAGCGAGCTCCTACGAGCAGTACTTC	CASSFGTASSYEQYF
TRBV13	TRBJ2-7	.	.	TGTGCCAGCAGCTCAACCACACCGACCTACGAGCAGTACTTC	CASSSTTPTYEQYF
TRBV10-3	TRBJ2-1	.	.	TGTGCCATCAGTGAACAGGGGGGGTACAATGAGCAGTTCTTC	CAISEQGGYNEQFF
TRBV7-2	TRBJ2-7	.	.	TGTGCCAGCAGCTTATACGGCGGGGCAGCCTACGAGCAGTACTTC	CASSLYGGAAYEQYF
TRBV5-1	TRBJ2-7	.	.	TGCGCCAGCAGCTTGGTAGCAGGGGCGTCCTACGAGCAGTACTTC	CASSLVAGASYEQYF
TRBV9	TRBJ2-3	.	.	TGTGCCAGCAGCGTAGCTACGATGGGGTTCACAGATACGCAGTATTTT	CASSVATMGFTDTQYF
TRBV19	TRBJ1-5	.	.	TGTGCCAGTAGGGAGGGACCATGGGGGAGTCAGCCCCAGCATTTT	CASREGPWGSQPQHF
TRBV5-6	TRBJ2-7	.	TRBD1	TGTGCCAGCAGCTGGACGGGGACAGGGATCCGCCTGAGCGAGCAGTACTTC	CASSWTGTGIRLSEQYF
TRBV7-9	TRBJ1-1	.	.	TGTGCCAGCAGCTTCCTTACTGTGACTGAAGCTTTCTTT	CASSFLTVTEAFF
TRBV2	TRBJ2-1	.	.	TGTGCCAGCAGGGTAGGGCCTGGACAGCACAATGAGCAGTTCTTC	CASRVGPGQHNEQFF
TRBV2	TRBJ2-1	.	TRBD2	TGTGCCAGCGAGGTGGGACTTCCAGCGGGGAGTGAGCAGTTCTTC	CASEVGLPAGSEQFF